Listed here are 6 T cell receptor beta chains from one sample, sequenced in a study of cytotoxic CD8 clonotypes in ibrutinib-treated CLL. Assay used: immunoSEQ multiplex PCR; TCRdb lists only in-frame clones, some missing. The data show 160,000 or so clones, 70% to 85% seen once. This specimen was PBMCs, taken after 24 months of ibrutinib treatment. The receptor source for this set is a human donor with chronic lymphocytic leukemia.

The genes are TRBV30 and TRBJ2-5; the match to TRBD2 covers 10 bases. Germline loops: CDR1 GTSNPN, CDR2 SVGIG (reference sequence). The CDR3 runs 15 residues. Losses at the gene ends were 4 bases for V and 4 bases for J; bases not matched to a gene: 9. The DNA of the CDR3 is TGTGCCTGGACCATTAGCGGGGGGCCCGGAGAGACCCAGTACTTC. Translating gives CAWTISGGPGETQYF. Using reference TRBV30 and TRBJ2-5 for the parts outside the CDR3, the full variable domain is SQTIHQWPATLVQPVGSPLSLECTVEGTSNPNLYWYRQAAGRGLQLLFYSVGIGQISSEVPQNLSASRPQDRQFILSSKKLLLSDSGFYLCAWTISGGPGETQYFGPGTRLLVL.

This clone was detected once. This chain connects TRBV10-3 to TRBJ2-7; 11 bases are shared with TRBD2. The CDR3 runs to 14 residues. The V segment lost 9 bases and the J segment 3 bases; nucleotides outside the gene matches: 7. The germline V gene has CDR1 ENHRY and CDR2 SYGVKD. The CDR3: CAIGVTSGIYEQYF. CDR3 bases: TGTGCCATAGGTGTGACTAGCGGGATCTACGAGCAGTACTTC.

The rearrangement joins TRBV19 to TRBJ1-1; D call uncertain. The germline gives CDR1 LNHDA, CDR2 SQIVND (reference sequence). The V gene lost 5 bases and the J gene lost 1 base, with 8 bases spanning the gap. The CDR3 extends over 13 amino acids. The CDR3 is CASSARTNTEAFF. CDR3 coding DNA: TGTGCCAGTAGTGCCAGGACGAACACTGAAGCTTTCTTT.

This sequence joins TRBV11-2 and TRBJ2-1; D is uncertain. CDR1 and CDR2 (germline): SGHAT, FQNNGV. The V end was cut by 0 bases, the J end by 4 bases, with 4 bases between. The CDR3 is 13 amino acids. The CDR3 loop is CASSLESYNEQFF. In nucleotides, the CDR3 is TGTGCCAGCAGCTTAGAATCTTACAATGAGCAGTTCTTC.

The rearrangement uses TRBV6-5 and TRBJ2-1; 11 bases align to TRBD2. The V gene end was trimmed by 5 bases and the J gene end by 4 bases; junction bases not matched to a gene: 4. This CDR3 spans 15 amino acids. Germline V gives CDR1 MNHEY, CDR2 SVGAGI. Here the CDR3 reads CASSRGLAAYNEQFF. As DNA, the CDR3 is TGTGCCAGCAGTAGGGGACTAGCGGCTTACAATGAGCAGTTCTTC.

This sequence joins TRBV5-1 and TRBJ2-7; a possible D gene is TRBD2 (5 bases). The CDR3 loop spans 13 amino acids. Trimming stripped 2 bases from V and 4 bases from J, with 10 bases between. Germline CDR1 is SGHRS and CDR2 is YFSETQ. The CDR3 sequence: CASSFIASYEQYF. The CDR3 DNA sequence: TGCGCCAGCAGCTTCATAGCGAGTTACGAGCAGTACTTC.